The T cell receptor beta chain described here comes from a study of regulatory T cells in long-lasting Graves disease. Study-wide results and caveats: Persistent patients had a count of shared public clonotypes (roughly 2,500) that exceeded that of new patients (approximately 1,000).

As concerns this clonotype: Its specificity is not known.

Construction of TCR beta libraries relied on iRepertoire HTBI primers and on Arm-PCR targeting CDR3 regions. TCRdb redid the calling of the multiplex PCR reads with MiXCR, one entry per CDR3 protein. The table shows about 400,000 distinct CDR3 sequences, with more than 20% occurring only once. Trimming cost V 3 bases and J 1 base, with 16 bases left between them. Germline V gene lookup returns CDR1 SGHTA and CDR2 FQGTGA. The CDR3 has 16 residues. Time point meaning: persistent/refractory GD, antithyroid drugs over 5 years with positive TRAb. From RNA extracted from PBMCs, the TCR library was made. The sequence was collected from a female donor with Graves disease. The material was peripheral blood mononuclear cells (PBMCs), obtained when the disease was refractory, from a patient treated with antithyroid drugs. The chain joins TRBV7-3 to TRBJ2-7; a possible D gene is TRBD2 (5 bases). The CDR3 nucleotides read TGTGCCAGCAGCTTCCACCTAGAGGGTTGTTCCTACGAGCAGTACTTC. This sequence encodes CASSFHLEGCSYEQYF. The entire variable domain, with the rest obtained from reference TRBV7-3 and TRBJ2-7, is as follows: GAGVSQTPSNKVTEKGKYVELRCDPISGHTALYWYRQSLGQGPEFLIYFQGTGAADDSGLPNDRFFAVRPEGSVSTLKIQRTERGDSAVYLCASSFHLEGCSYEQYFGPGTRLTVT.